This TCR beta chain is from a study of T cell responses to AZD1222 COVID-19 vaccine. At the level of the study: Second-dose schedules of about 4 or about 12 weeks were combined. Study-wide points: There were repertoire samples only from the period after the peak T cell response. At baseline, seropositivity was found in only six or seven AZD1222 recipients. Nearly half of spike-specific TCRs reportedly target unmutated variant regions.

The assay was immunoSEQ multiplex PCR, and TCRdb's table has in-frame clones only and misses some. Among some 96,000 clones listed, roughly 88% were seen once. CDR1 and CDR2 from the germline V gene are SGHRS and YFSETQ. This CDR3 contains 18 residues. Losses at the gene ends were 3 bases for V and 8 bases for J; bases not matched to a gene: 21. Notes on this clone: Its specificity is unknown.

V is TRBV5-1 and J is TRBJ1-2, with 8 bases aligning to TRBD1. This TCR came from an adult in good health. This sample comprised peripheral blood, obtained on day 0 of AZD1222 vaccination. This CDR3 is CASSSGDRILTREGGYTF. The CDR3 nucleotides read TGCGCCAGCAGCTCAGGGGACAGGATCCTAACGAGGGAGGGCGGCTACACCTTC.